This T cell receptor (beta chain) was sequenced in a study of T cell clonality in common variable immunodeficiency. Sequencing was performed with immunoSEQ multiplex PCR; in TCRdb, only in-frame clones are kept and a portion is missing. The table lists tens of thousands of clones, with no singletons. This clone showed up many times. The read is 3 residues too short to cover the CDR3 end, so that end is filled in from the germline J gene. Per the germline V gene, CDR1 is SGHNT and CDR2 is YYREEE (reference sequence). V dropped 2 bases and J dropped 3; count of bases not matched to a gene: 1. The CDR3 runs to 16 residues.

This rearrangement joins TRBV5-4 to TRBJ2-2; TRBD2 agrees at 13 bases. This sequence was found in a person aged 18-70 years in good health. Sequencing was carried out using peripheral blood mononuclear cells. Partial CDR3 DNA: TGTGCCAGCAGCTTTGGACTAGCGGGGGACACCGGGGAG. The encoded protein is CASSFGLAGDTGE. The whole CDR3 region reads CASSFGLAGDTGELFF.